This T cell receptor beta chain was identified during a study of beta chain features in type 1 diabetes. Study as a whole: Sorted cells, approximately 110,000,000 in number, were examined across all samples. Study results and caveats: The study found moderately but significantly shorter TCRB CDR3s in all four CD4+ subsets of Type 1 diabetes patients.

CDR3 length: 13 amino acids. Germline-derived CDR1 and CDR2 are SGHAT and FQNNGV. The ends were cut back, 4 bases at V and 16 bases at J, with 19 bases in the middle. The investigators reverse transcribed all of the isolated RNA, so they sequenced expressed TCRB transcripts. The protocol was immunoSEQ multiplex PCR, while the TCRdb copy is restricted to in-frame clones and leaves out a portion. The sample yields a few hundred thousand clones, approximately 12% seen once. Turning to this clone: Its cognate antigen is unknown.

What was sequenced was naive CD4+ T cells from blood. The chain uses TRBV11-2 and TRBJ2-2, with D possibly TRBD1 on 6 matching bases. The TCR was taken from a woman in her late teens or twenties with type 1 diabetes. CDR3 sequence reads: CASSSQGSQGAFF. The CDR3 DNA sequence: TGTGCCAGCAGCTCACAGGGATCCCAGGGAGCGTTTTTT.